This is a list of T cell receptor beta chains from one sample in a study of T cell responses to AZD1222 COVID-19 vaccine. Assay used: immunoSEQ multiplex PCR; TCRdb lists only in-frame clones, some missing. The sample records approximately 180,000 clones, 85% to 95% being singletons. The starting material was peripheral blood, obtained on day 0 of AZD1222 vaccination. The receptors shown here come from an adult in good health. The CDR3 runs from the conserved cysteine through the conserved F or W. The order of the fields is clone size, J gene, V gene, D gene, CDR3 DNA, CDR3 protein. A D gene is named only where the DNA matches it firmly. Clone size is given for some rows only: seen once, a few or many times, or a class if the clone is expanded.

>-|TRBJ2-1|TRBV3-1/TRBV3-2|TRBD1
TGTGCCAGCAGCCACCGGACAGGGAACAATGAGCAGTTCTTC
CASSHRTGNNEQFF
>-|TRBJ2-1|TRBV7-9|-
TGTGCCAGCAGCTTAAATGATTGGCGCGCCCCCTACAATGAGCAGTTCTTC
CASSLNDWRAPYNEQFF
>-|TRBJ2-3|TRBV6-2/TRBV6-3|-
TGTGCCAGCAGTTACTCTTCCGATACGCAGTATTTT
CASSYSSDTQYF
>-|TRBJ2-1|TRBV20-1|-
TGCAGTGTTGGCGATTACAATGAGCAGTTCTTC
CSVGDYNEQFF
>-|TRBJ2-3|TRBV5-1|-
TGCGCCAGCAGCTCCAAACAGAGCACAGATACGCAGTATTTT
CASSSKQSTDTQYF
>once|TRBJ2-7|TRBV7-6|-
TGTGCCAGCAGCTCGGGACCGACCTCCTACGAGCAGTACTTC
CASSSGPTSYEQYF
>-|TRBJ1-3|TRBV5-6|-
TGTGCCAGCAGCTTGGCCAGGGCAGGGAAGACGGGAAACACCATATATTTT
CASSLARAGKTGNTIYF
>-|TRBJ1-2|TRBV4-3|TRBD1
TGCGCCAGCAGCCCCGGACAGGGGGCCAGTGGCTACACCTTC
CASSPGQGASGYTF
>-|TRBJ1-4|TRBV7-2|-
TGTGCCAGCAGCCCGTACACCACCGCTAATGAAAAACTGTTTTTT
CASSPYTTANEKLFF
>-|TRBJ1-1|TRBV6-6|-
TGTGCCAGCAGTCTATCCCCAAACACTGAAGCTTTCTTT
CASSLSPNTEAFF
>-|TRBJ2-7|TRBV10-3|TRBD1
TGTGCCATCAGTGCAGGACAGGCAAATAGCGAGCAGTACTTC
CAISAGQANSEQYF
>-|TRBJ1-3|TRBV27|TRBD1
TGTGCCAGCAGTTCCAGGGACAGGGCGGGAAACACCATATATTTT
CASSSRDRAGNTIYF
>-|TRBJ2-1|TRBV7-2|-
TGTGCCAGCAGCTTACTGACAGACAGCTCCTACAATGAGCAGTTCTTC
CASSLLTDSSYNEQFF
>-|TRBJ2-5|TRBV27|TRBD2
TGTGCCAGCAGTTTCGGGGGGGGCCAGGGAGAGACCCAGTACTTC
CASSFGGGQGETQYF
>-|TRBJ1-2|TRBV7-2|-
TGTGCCAGCACCTTGCCGACAGGATTTTATGGCTACACCTTC
CASTLPTGFYGYTF
>-|TRBJ1-1|TRBV4-2|-
TGTGCCAGCAGCCAGCGTGCCGGTGAAGCTTTCTTT
CASSQRAGEAFF
>once|TRBJ1-2|TRBV27|-
TGTGCCAGCAGTTTGGGGGGGGCAGACTATGGCTACACCTTC
CASSLGGADYGYTF
>-|TRBJ2-7|TRBV2|TRBD2
TGTGCCAGCAGTGTGGAGGGAGGGCTTTCAGTCTACGAGCAGTACTTC
CASSVEGGLSVYEQYF
>-|TRBJ1-6|TRBV27|-
TGTGCCAGCAGTTTAGGTGGGGGAGTTGGTTCACCCCTCCACTTT
CASSLGGGVGSPLHF
>-|TRBJ2-7|TRBV19|TRBD2
TGTGCCAGTAGCAGGACTAGCGGCTCCTACGAGCAGTACTTC
CASSRTSGSYEQYF
>-|TRBJ1-2|TRBV12-3/TRBV12-4|-
TGTGCCAGCAGTCAGGGACTCCTTGGCTACACCTTC
CASSQGLLGYTF
>-|TRBJ1-3|TRBV29-1|-
TGCAGCGTTGGGTTCAGGGACCGCTCTGGAAACACCATATATTTT
CSVGFRDRSGNTIYF
>-|TRBJ2-4|TRBV5-8|-
TGTGCCAGCAGCTTGGCAGTCCAAGGGGACATTCAGTACTTC
CASSLAVQGDIQYF
>-|TRBJ2-3|TRBV18|-
TGTGCCAGCTCACCATCTCCGGGTGGCACAGATACGCAGTATTTT
CASSPSPGGTDTQYF
>-|TRBJ1-3|TRBV9|-
TGTGCCAGCAGCGCGGATTGGGGAATCTCTGGAAACACCATATATTTT
CASSADWGISGNTIYF
>-|TRBJ2-3|TRBV4-2|-
TGTGCCAGCAGCTTTCTAGCGTGGGGCCTAAAGAACACAGATACGCAGTATTTT
CASSFLAWGLKNTDTQYF
>-|TRBJ1-1|TRBV6-4|-
TGTGCCAGCAGTGACTCTGAAAGGAACACTGAAGCTTTCTTT
CASSDSERNTEAFF
>-|TRBJ1-1|TRBV19|TRBD1
TGTGCCTGCGGGCCGACAGGGTTGATGGTGTACACTGAAGCTTTCTTT
CACGPTGLMVYTEAFF
>-|TRBJ2-2|TRBV28|-
TGTGCCAGCAGAGACACCGGGGAGCTGTTTTTT
CASRDTGELFF
>once|TRBJ1-6|TRBV5-4|TRBD1
TGTGCCAGCAGCTCCCGGGACAGGGGAGTATCACCCCTCCACTTT
CASSSRDRGVSPLHF
>-|TRBJ1-5|TRBV30|-
TGTGCCTGGAGTAACGAATTGGATCAGCCCCAGCATTTT
CAWSNELDQPQHF
>-|TRBJ1-2|TRBV5-1|TRBD1
TGCGCCAGCAGCTTTACAGGGGGCGCAGAAGGCTACACCTTC
CASSFTGGAEGYTF
>-|TRBJ2-1|TRBV27|-
TGTGCCAGCAGGGCCTTGGGGCAGTCCACTGAGCAGTTCTTC
CASRALGQSTEQFF
>-|TRBJ2-7|TRBV29-1|-
TGCAGCGTTCAGGGGCGCTCCTACGAGCAGTACTTC
CSVQGRSYEQYF
>-|TRBJ2-3|TRBV20-1|-
TGCAGTGCTATCACCTCGAATACGCAGTATTTT
CSAITSNTQYF
>-|TRBJ1-5|TRBV7-8|-
TGTGCCAGCAGCGCGGTCTTGGGGGGCAATCAGCCCCAGCATTTT
CASSAVLGGNQPQHF
>-|TRBJ2-1|TRBV5-1|-
TGCGCCAGCAGCTTGGGGAGCAGTCGGGAGCAGTTCTTC
CASSLGSSREQFF
>-|TRBJ1-3|TRBV3-1/TRBV3-2|-
TGTGCCAGCAGCCGCGCAGGGTATGGAAACACCATATATTTT
CASSRAGYGNTIYF
>-|TRBJ2-3|TRBV10-3|TRBD2
TGTGCCATCAGTGAGGTGTGGGAGGGCCCCCGAGATACGCAGTATTTT
CAISEVWEGPRDTQYF
>once|TRBJ1-2|TRBV12-3/TRBV12-4|-
TGTGCCAGCAGTTTGGGCAGCAACTATGGCTACACCTTC
CASSLGSNYGYTF
>-|TRBJ2-3|TRBV6-4|TRBD2
TGTGCCAGCAGTGAACTAGCGGGAGGGCCAACAGATACGCAGTATTTT
CASSELAGGPTDTQYF